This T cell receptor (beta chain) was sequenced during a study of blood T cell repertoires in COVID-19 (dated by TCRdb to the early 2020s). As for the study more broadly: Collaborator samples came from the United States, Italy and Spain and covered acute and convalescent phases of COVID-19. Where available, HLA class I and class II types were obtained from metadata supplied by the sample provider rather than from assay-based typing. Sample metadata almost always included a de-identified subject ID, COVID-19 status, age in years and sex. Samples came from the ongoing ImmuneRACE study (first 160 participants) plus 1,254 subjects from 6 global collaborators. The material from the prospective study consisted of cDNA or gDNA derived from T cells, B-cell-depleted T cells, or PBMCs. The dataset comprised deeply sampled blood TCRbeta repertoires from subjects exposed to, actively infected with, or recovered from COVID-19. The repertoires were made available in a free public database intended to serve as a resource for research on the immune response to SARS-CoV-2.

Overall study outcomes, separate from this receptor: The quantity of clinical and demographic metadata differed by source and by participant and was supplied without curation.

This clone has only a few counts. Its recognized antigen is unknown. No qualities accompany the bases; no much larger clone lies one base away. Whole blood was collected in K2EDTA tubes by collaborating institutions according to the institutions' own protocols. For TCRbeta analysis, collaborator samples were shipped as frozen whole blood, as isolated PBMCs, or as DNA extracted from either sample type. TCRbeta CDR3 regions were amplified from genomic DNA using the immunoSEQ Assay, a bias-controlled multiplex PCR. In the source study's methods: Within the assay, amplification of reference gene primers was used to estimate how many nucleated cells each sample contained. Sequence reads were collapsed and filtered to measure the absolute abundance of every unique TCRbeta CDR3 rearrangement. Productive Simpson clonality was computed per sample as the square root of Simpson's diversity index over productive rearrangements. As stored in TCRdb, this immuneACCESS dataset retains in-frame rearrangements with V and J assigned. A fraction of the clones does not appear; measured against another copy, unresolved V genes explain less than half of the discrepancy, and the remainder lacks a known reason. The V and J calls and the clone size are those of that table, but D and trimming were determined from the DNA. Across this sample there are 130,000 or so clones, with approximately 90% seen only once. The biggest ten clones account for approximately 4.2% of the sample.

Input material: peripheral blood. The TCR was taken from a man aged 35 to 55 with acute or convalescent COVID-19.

The CDR3 reads CASSFIFPGTRFGNTIYF. The DNA sequence is TGTGCCAGCAGCTTCATTTTTCCCGGGACAAGGTTCGGAAACACCATATATTTT. This chain is built from TRBV11-2 and TRBJ1-3; TRBD1 is a weak D gene call, 6 bases matching. V drops 3 bases and J drops 4 bases, leaving 22 bases in between. From cysteine to phenylalanine, the CDR3 is 18 amino acids long. The only DNA kept is the CDR3, 54 bases in frame from the first base. Per the germline V gene, SGHAT is the CDR1 and FQNNGV is the CDR2.